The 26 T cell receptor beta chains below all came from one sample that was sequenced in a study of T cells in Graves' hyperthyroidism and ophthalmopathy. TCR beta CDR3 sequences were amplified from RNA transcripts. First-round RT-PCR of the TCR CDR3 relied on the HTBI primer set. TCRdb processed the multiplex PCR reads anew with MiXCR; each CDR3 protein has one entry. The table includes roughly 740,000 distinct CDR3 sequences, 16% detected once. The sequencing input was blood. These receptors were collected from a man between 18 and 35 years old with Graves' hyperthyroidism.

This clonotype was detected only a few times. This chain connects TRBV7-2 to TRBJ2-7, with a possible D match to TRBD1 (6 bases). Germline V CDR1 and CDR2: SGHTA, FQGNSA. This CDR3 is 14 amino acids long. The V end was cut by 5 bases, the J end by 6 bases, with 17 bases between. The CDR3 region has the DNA TGTGCCAGCAGCCCGACAGGAGCCCAGCGCGAGCAGTACTTC. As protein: CASSPTGAQREQYF.

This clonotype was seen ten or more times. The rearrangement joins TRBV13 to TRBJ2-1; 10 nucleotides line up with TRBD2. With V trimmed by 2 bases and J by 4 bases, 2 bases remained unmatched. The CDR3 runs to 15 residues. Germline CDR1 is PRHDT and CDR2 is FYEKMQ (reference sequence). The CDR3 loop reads CASSLWTSGYNEQFF. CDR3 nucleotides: TGTGCCAGCAGCTTATGGACTAGCGGATACAATGAGCAGTTCTTC.

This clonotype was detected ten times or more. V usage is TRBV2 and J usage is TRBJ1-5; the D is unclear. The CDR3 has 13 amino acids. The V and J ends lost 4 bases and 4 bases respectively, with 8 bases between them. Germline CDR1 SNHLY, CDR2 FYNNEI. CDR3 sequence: CASSVEGNQPQHF. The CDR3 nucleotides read TGTGCCAGCAGTGTCGAGGGAAATCAGCCCCAGCATTTT. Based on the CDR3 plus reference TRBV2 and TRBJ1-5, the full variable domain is EPEVTQTPSHQVTQMGQEVILRCVPISNHLYFYWYRQILGQKVEFLVSFYNNEISEKSEIFDDQFSVERPDGSNFTLKIRSTKLEDSAMYFCASSVEGNQPQHFGDGTRLSIL.

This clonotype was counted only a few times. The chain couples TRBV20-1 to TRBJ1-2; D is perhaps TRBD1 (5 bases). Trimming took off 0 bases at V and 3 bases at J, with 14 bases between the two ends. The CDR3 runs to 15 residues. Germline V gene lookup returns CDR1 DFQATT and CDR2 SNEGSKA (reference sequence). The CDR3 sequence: CSAREGVGRDYGYTF. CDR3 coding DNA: TGCAGTGCTAGAGAGGGGGTCGGGAGGGACTATGGCTACACCTTC.

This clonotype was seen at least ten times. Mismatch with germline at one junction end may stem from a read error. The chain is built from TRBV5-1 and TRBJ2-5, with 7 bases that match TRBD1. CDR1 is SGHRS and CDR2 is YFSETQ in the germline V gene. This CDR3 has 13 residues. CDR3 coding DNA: TGTGCCAGCAGTTCCGGGACAGAGGAGACCCAGTACTTC. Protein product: CASSSGTEETQYF.

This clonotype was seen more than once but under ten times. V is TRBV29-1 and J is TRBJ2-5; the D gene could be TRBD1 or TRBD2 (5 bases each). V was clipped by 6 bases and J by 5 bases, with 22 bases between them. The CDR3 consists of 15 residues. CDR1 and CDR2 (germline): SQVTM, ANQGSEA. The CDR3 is CSVRGGWGRRETQYF. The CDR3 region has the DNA TGCAGCGTACGAGGAGGTTGGGGACGCCGGGAGACCCAGTACTTC.

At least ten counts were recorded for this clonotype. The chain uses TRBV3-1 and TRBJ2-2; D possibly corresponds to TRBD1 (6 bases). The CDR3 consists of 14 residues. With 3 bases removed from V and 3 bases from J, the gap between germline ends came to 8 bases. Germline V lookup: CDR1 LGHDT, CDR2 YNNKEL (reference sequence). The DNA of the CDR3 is TGTGCCAGCAGCCAGGACAGTTACACCGGGGAGCTGTTTTTT. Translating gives CASSQDSYTGELFF.

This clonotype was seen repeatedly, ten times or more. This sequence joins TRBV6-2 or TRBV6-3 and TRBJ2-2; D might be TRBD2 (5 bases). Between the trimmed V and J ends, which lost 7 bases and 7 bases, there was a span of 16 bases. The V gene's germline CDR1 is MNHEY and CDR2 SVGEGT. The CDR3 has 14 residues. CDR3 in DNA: TGTGCCAGCACCGAGCAGCTAGCCAACGGGGAGCTGTTTTTT. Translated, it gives CASTEQLANGELFF.

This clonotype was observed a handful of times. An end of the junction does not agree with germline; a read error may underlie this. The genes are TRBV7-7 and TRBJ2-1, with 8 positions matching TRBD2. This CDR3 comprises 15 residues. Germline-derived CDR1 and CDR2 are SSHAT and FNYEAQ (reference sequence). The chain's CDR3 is CASSRAGVPTNEQFF. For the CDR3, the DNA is TGTGCTAGCAGCCGAGCGGGAGTCCCAACGAATGAGCAGTTCTTC.

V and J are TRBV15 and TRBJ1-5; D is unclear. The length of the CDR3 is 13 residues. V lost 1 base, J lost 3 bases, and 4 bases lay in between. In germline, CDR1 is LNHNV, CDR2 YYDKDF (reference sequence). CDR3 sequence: CATSRVPNQPQHF. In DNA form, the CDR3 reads TGTGCCACCAGCAGAGTACCCAATCAGCCCCAGCATTTT. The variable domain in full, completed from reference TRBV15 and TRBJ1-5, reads DAMVIQNPRYQVTQFGKPVTLSCSQTLNHNVMYWYQQKSSQAPKLLFHYYDKDFNNEADTPDNFQSRRPNTSFCFLDIRSPGLGDTAMYLCATSRVPNQPQHFGDGTRLSIL.

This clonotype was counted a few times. The CDR3 DNA is TGTGCCAGCAGCGACCCCCACGAGGACGAGCAGTACTTC. Translating it yields CASSDPHEDEQYF. V usage is TRBV7-9 and J usage is TRBJ2-7; no reliable D call. Germline CDR1 and CDR2: SEHNR and FQNEAQ (reference sequence). V lost 5 bases and J 5 bases, leaving 13 bases between the germline ends. The CDR3 has 13 amino acids.

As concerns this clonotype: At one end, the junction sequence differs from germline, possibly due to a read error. CDR3 coding DNA: TGTGCCTGCTCACCATCGGGACAGGGGCTCGGGTCACCCCTCCACTTT. Translated: CACSPSGQGLGSPLHF. The rearrangement uses TRBV18 and TRBJ1-6, with 10 bases identical to TRBD1. This CDR3 region has 16 residues. The germline CDR1 and CDR2 sequences are KGHSH and LQKENI.

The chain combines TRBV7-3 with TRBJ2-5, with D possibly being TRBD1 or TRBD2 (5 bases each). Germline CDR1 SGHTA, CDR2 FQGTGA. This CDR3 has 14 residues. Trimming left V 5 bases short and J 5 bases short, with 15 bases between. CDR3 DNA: TGTGCCAGCAGCGACGGGACGGACGGGGAGACCCAGTACTTC. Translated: CASSDGTDGETQYF.

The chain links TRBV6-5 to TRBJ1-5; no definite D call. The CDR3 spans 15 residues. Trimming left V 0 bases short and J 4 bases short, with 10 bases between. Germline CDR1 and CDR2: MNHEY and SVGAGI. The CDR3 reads CASSYSSGINQPQHF. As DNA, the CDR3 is TGTGCCAGCAGTTACTCGTCGGGGATTAATCAGCCCCAGCATTTT.

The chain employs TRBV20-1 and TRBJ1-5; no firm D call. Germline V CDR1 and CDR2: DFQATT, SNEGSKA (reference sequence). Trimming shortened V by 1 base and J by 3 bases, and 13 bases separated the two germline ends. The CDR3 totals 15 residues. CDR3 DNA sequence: TGCAGTGCTAGAGCTAACAGATATTACAATCAGCCCCAGCATTTT. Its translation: CSARANRYYNQPQHF.

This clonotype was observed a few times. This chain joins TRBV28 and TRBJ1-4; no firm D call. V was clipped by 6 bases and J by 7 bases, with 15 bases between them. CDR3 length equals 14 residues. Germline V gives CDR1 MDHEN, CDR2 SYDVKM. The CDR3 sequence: CASRPTRTGEKLFF. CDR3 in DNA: TGTGCCAGCAGACCTACTCGGACGGGTGAAAAACTGTTTTTT.

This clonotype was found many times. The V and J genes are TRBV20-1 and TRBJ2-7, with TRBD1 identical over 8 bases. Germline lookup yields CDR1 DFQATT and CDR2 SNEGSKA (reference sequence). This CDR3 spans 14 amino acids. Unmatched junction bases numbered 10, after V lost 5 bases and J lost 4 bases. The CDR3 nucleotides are TGCAGTGCTGACCGGACAGGGACGCGATACGAGCAGTACTTC. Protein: CSADRTGTRYEQYF.

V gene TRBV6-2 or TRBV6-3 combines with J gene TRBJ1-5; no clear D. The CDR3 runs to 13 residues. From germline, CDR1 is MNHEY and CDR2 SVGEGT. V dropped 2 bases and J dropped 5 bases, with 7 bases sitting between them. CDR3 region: CASSYRGDQPQHF. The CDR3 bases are TGTGCCAGCAGTTACCGTGGAGATCAGCCCCAGCATTTT.

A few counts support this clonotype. The CDR3 nucleotides are TGTGCCAGCAGCCGGGACAGGGGGCTTGAGGCCCAGTACTTC. Translation: CASSRDRGLEAQYF. The chain couples TRBV6-1 to TRBJ2-5, with 12 bases fitting TRBD1. CDR3 length: 14 residues. V dropped 6 bases and J dropped 9; count of bases not matched to a gene: 8. CDR1 and CDR2 (germline): MNHNS, SASEGT.

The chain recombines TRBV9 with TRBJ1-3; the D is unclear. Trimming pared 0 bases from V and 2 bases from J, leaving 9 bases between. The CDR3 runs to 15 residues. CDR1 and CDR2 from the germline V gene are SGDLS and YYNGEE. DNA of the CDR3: TGTGCCAGCAGCGTAGAGGAAGTTACTGGAAACACCATATATTTT. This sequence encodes CASSVEEVTGNTIYF.

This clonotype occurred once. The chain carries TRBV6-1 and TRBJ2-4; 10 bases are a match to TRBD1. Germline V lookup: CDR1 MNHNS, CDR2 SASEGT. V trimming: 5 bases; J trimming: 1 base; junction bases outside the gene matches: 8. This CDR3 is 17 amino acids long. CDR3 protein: CASSKTGTGEAKNIQYF. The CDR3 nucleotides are TGTGCCAGCAGTAAAACCGGGACAGGGGAGGCCAAAAACATTCAGTACTTC.

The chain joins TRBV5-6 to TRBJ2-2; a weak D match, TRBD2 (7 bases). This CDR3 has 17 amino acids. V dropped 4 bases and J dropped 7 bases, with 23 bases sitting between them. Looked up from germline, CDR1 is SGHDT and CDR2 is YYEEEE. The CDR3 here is CASSPGGRGVSIGELFF. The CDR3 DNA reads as TGTGCCAGCAGCCCGGGAGGCAGGGGAGTATCAATCGGGGAGCTGTTTTTT.

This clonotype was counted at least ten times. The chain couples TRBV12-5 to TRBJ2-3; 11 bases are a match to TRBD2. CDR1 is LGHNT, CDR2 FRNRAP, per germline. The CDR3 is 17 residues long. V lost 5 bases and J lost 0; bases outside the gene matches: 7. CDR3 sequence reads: CASGPGTSGSSTDTQYF. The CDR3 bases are TGTGCTAGTGGTCCCGGGACTAGCGGATCTAGCACAGATACGCAGTATTTT. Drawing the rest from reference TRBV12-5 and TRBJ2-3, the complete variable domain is DARVTQTPRHKVTEMGQEVTMRCQPILGHNTVFWYRQTMMQGLELLAYFRNRAPLDDSGMPKDRFSAEMPDATLATLKIQPSEPRDSAVYFCASGPGTSGSSTDTQYFGPGTRLTVL.

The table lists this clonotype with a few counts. CDR3 DNA sequence: TGTGCCAGCAGCCAAGATGGCGCGGGACTGCTCTACAATGAGCAGTTCTTC. Amino acid sequence: CASSQDGAGLLYNEQFF. This chain links TRBV4-2 with TRBJ2-1, with D perhaps TRBD2 (6 bases). The CDR3 is 17 residues long. Germline V gene data show CDR1 as LGHNA and CDR2 as YNFKEQ. Trimming pared 0 bases from V and 3 bases from J, leaving 15 bases between.

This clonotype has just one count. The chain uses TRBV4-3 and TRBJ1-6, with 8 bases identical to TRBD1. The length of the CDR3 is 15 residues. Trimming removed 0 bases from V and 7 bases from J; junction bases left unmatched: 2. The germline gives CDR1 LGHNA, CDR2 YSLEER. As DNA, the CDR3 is TGCGCCAGCAGCCAAGATCAGGGGGCGAATTCACCCCTCCACTTT. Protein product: CASSQDQGANSPLHF.

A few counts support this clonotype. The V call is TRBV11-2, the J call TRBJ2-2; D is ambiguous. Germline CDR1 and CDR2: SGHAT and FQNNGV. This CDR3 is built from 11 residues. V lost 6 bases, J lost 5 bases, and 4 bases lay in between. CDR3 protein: CASRWTGELFF. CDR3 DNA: TGTGCCAGCAGGTGGACCGGGGAGCTGTTTTTT.